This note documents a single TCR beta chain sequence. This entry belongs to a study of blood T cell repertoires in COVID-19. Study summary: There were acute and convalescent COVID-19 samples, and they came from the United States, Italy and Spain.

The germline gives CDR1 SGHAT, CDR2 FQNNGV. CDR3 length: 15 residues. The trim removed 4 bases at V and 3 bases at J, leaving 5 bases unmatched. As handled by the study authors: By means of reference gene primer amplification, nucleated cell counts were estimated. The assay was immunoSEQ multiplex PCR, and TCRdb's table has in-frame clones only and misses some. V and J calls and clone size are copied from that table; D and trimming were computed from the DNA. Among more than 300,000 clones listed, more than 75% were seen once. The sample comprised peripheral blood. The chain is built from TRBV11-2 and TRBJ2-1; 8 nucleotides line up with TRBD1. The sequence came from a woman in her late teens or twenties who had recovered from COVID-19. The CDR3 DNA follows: TGTGCCAGCAGCTCCCGGACAGGGTTCTACAATGAGCAGTTCTTC. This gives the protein CASSSRTGFYNEQFF.